This TCR beta chain is from a study of blood T cell repertoires in COVID-19. As for the study in general: Samples representing acute and convalescent COVID-19 were sourced from the United States, Italy and Spain. Sources were T cells, B-cell-depleted T cells, or PBMCs; the material itself was cDNA or gDNA.

Between the trimmed V and J ends, which lost 4 bases and 2 bases, there was a span of 12 bases. The V gene's germline CDR1 is SGHRS and CDR2 YFSETQ. The CDR3 has 15 amino acids. Authors' data handling: The authors estimated nucleated cell counts from reference gene primer amplification. The repertoire was sequenced with immunoSEQ multiplex PCR; TCRdb's copy has only in-frame clones and lacks some. The DNA was the basis for D and trimming; V, J and clone size are from that table. In the table there are more than 90,000 clones, approximately 80% of which are singletons. In its sample, this clone was seen once.

The sequenced material came from peripheral blood. This chain connects TRBV5-1 to TRBJ1-4; D uncertain. The clonotype was recovered from a human donor in a cohort sampled during active COVID-19. The CDR3 reads CASSPLSGTNEKLFF. The CDR3 coding sequence is TGCGCCAGCAGCCCCCTATCGGGTACTAATGAAAAACTGTTTTTT.